Presented here are 21 T cell receptor beta chains from one specimen sequenced in a study of blood T cell repertoires in COVID-19. Produced via immunoSEQ multiplex PCR; TCRdb's table is partial and in-frame only. The table shows 200,000 or so clones, with around four fifths occurring only once. Source material: peripheral blood. These receptors all stem from a man aged 55 to 70 with COVID-19, enrolled during active disease.

This sequence joins TRBV29-1 and TRBJ2-1, with TRBD1 as a possible D gene (6 bases). Germline V gene sequence: CDR1 SQVTM, CDR2 ANQGSEA. This CDR3 region has 18 residues. The ends were cut back, 7 bases at V and 2 bases at J, with 27 bases in the middle. CDR3 DNA: TGCAGCGCCCGGGGTGCAGGGGTCCATACCGGAGCCTACAATGAGCAGTTCTTC. This codes for CSARGAGVHTGAYNEQFF.

This chain joins TRBV6-5 and TRBJ2-1, with TRBD1 identical over 8 bases. The V and J ends lost 5 bases and 7 bases, in that order; junction bases with no gene match: 10. Germline CDR1 reads MNHEY; CDR2 reads SVGAGI. This CDR3 spans 15 amino acids. As DNA, the CDR3 is TGTGCCAGCAGTAATCCCAGGGGGCGGATGAATGAGCAGTTCTTC. Amino acids: CASSNPRGRMNEQFF.

V is TRBV10-1 and J is TRBJ1-6, with D hard to call. Germline CDR1 reads WNHNN; CDR2 reads SYGVQD (reference sequence). Between the trimmed V and J ends, which lost 3 bases and 6 bases, there was a span of 6 bases. The CDR3 runs 13 residues. The chain's CDR3 is CASSERSNSPLHF. The CDR3 DNA reads TGCGCCAGCAGTGAACGGAGTAATTCACCCCTCCACTTT.

V is TRBV28 and J is TRBJ2-1, with TRBD2 matching 9 bases. CDR3 length equals 14 residues. The germline V gene has CDR1 MDHEN and CDR2 SYDVKM. V was clipped by 6 bases and J by 5 bases; unmatched bases: 5. This CDR3 reads CASSPGLANNEQFF. The CDR3 DNA follows: TGTGCCAGCAGCCCGGGACTAGCCAACAATGAGCAGTTCTTC.

The chain is built from TRBV30 and TRBJ1-3; D is uncertain. V gave up 3 bases and J gave up 1 base, with 13 bases separating them. CDR1 is GTSNPN, CDR2 SVGIG, per germline (reference sequence). The CDR3 is 15 residues long. CDR3 DNA: TGTGCCTGGAGCGAACAAGTATGGTCTGGAAACACCATATATTTT. Translated: CAWSEQVWSGNTIYF.

The chain employs TRBV6-5 and TRBJ1-1, with TRBD1 matching over 9 bases. V lost 4 bases to trimming and J lost 3 bases; unmatched junction nucleotides: 6. CDR3 length: 15 amino acids. In germline, CDR1 is MNHEY, CDR2 SVGAGI. The CDR3 region is CASSSPTGGYTEAFF. CDR3 coding DNA: TGTGCCAGCAGTTCTCCTACAGGGGGCTACACTGAAGCTTTCTTT.

The chain has TRBV4-2 and TRBJ1-4; D may be TRBD1 (6 bases). The CDR3 covers 14 residues. Germline-derived CDR1 and CDR2 are LGHNA and YNFKEQ. V was clipped by 1 base and J by 6 bases, with 9 bases between them. In nucleotides, the CDR3 is TGTGCCAGCAGCCAAGCAGGGGCTGATGAAAAACTGTTTTTT. Protein sequence: CASSQAGADEKLFF.

This chain uses TRBV6-2 or TRBV6-3 with TRBJ1-5, with D possibly matching TRBD1 (5 bases). The CDR3 is made up of 13 amino acids. The ends were cut back, 5 bases at V and 4 bases at J, with 9 bases in the middle. CDR1 is MNHEY and CDR2 is SVGEGT in the germline V gene. Written as DNA, the CDR3 is TGTGCCAGCAGTCTGGGACTTAATCAGCCCCAGCATTTT. Translated, it gives CASSLGLNQPQHF.

The rearrangement uses TRBV7-6 and TRBJ2-2, with a weak D call TRBD1 (6 bases). Trimming took off 4 bases at V and 5 bases at J, with 20 bases between the two ends. Germline lookup yields CDR1 SGHVS and CDR2 FNYEAQ. This CDR3 is built from 17 residues. CDR3 sequence: CASSSIPGQSRTGELFF. DNA for the CDR3: TGTGCCAGCAGCTCAATTCCGGGACAATCTAGAACCGGGGAGCTGTTTTTT.

The chain has TRBV2 and TRBJ1-2; 7 bases are a match to TRBD1. Losses at the gene ends were 8 bases for V and 1 base for J; bases not matched to a gene: 4. CDR3 length equals 13 residues. Germline CDR1 reads SNHLY; CDR2 reads FYNNEI. The CDR3 sequence is CASGTDNNYGYTF. The CDR3 DNA sequence: TGTGCCAGCGGGACAGACAATAACTATGGCTACACCTTC.

The chain links TRBV21-1 to TRBJ2-2; the table assigns TRBD1, which was not confirmed against the DNA. TRBV21-1 is annotated as a pseudogene. The CDR3 runs to 17 residues. Here the CDR3 DNA reads TGTGCCAGCAGCAAAGTAACTGGACAGGGCTCCACCGGGGAGCTGTTTTTT. It codes for CASSKVTGQGSTGELFF.

V and J are TRBV7-3 and TRBJ2-7; 10 nucleotides align to TRBD1. The length of the CDR3 is 16 residues. Germline lookup yields CDR1 SGHTA and CDR2 FQGTGA. Trimming took 2 bases from V and 3 from J; bases not matched to a gene: 7. The DNA of the CDR3 is TGTGCCAGCAGCTTAGCCCCGGGACAGGGGTTCTACGAGCAGTACTTC. Translating it yields CASSLAPGQGFYEQYF.

V is TRBV18 and J is TRBJ1-1; unclear D gene. The ends were cut back, 3 bases at V and 8 bases at J, with 13 bases in the middle. Germline V lookup: CDR1 KGHSH, CDR2 LQKENI. The CDR3 has 13 amino acids. Here the CDR3 reads CASSPLAGSEAFF. CDR3 sequence (DNA): TGTGCCAGCTCACCGCTCGCCGGTTCGGAAGCTTTCTTT.

The chain employs TRBV7-9 and TRBJ1-1, with 7 nucleotides matching TRBD1. This CDR3 has 15 amino acids. Germline trimming cut 5 bases from V and 5 bases from J; bases unmatched to any gene: 11. The germline gives CDR1 SEHNR, CDR2 FQNEAQ (reference sequence). CDR3 sequence: CASSPGGAGGTEAFF. DNA for the CDR3: TGTGCCAGCAGCCCCGGGGGGGCAGGGGGGACTGAAGCTTTCTTT. The entire variable domain, with the rest obtained from reference TRBV7-9 and TRBJ1-1, is as follows: DTGVSQNPRHKITKRGQNVTFRCDPISEHNRLYWYRQTLGQGPEFLTYFQNEAQLEKSRLLSDRFSAERPKGSFSTLEIQRTEQGDSAMYLCASSPGGAGGTEAFFGQGTRLTVV.

The CDR3 sequence: CASSPETGVQHF. The CDR3, as DNA: TGTGCCAGCTCACCAGAGACGGGGGTCCAGCATTTT. This sequence joins TRBV18 and TRBJ1-5, with D perhaps TRBD1 (5 bases). The V gene's germline CDR1 is KGHSH and CDR2 LQKENI. This CDR3 contains 12 residues. Between the trimmed V and J ends, which lost 2 bases and 12 bases, there was a span of 11 bases.

This clone came up a few times. The chain joins TRBV3-1 (or the pseudogene TRBV3-2) to TRBJ1-6; 7 nucleotides match TRBD1. Germline loops: CDR1 LGHDT, CDR2 YNNKEL (reference sequence). This CDR3 is built from 15 residues. Trimming took 7 bases from V and 5 from J; bases not matched to a gene: 8. DNA of the CDR3: TGTGCCAGCACCCCGCGACAGGGTGATAATTCACCCCTCCACTTT. Its protein product is CASTPRQGDNSPLHF.

The V gene is TRBV19, the J gene TRBJ2-7; D might be TRBD1 (6 bases). Trimming shortened V by 8 bases and J by 2 bases, and 10 bases separated the two germline ends. The germline CDR1 and CDR2 sequences are LNHDA and SQIVND (reference sequence). The CDR3 is made up of 12 amino acids. In nucleotides, the CDR3 is TGTGCCAGTGGAACAGGGCCCTACGAGCAGTACTTC. Translation gives CASGTGPYEQYF.

The V gene is TRBV2, the J gene TRBJ1-4, with 7 nucleotides matching TRBD1. In germline, CDR1 is SNHLY, CDR2 FYNNEI. CDR3 length: 16 residues. The J segment lost 4 bases and the V segment lost 6 bases, leaving 11 bases of the junction unmatched. CDR3 in amino acids: CASSPKGGTVNEKLFF. The CDR3 region has the DNA TGTGCCAGCAGCCCTAAAGGTGGGACAGTTAATGAAAAACTGTTTTTT. Looking up the rest from reference TRBV2 and TRBJ1-4 gives the full variable domain: EPEVTQTPSHQVTQMGQEVILRCVPISNHLYFYWYRQILGQKVEFLVSFYNNEISEKSEIFDDQFSVERPDGSNFTLKIRSTKLEDSAMYFCASSPKGGTVNEKLFFGSGTQLSVL.

The chain employs TRBV3-1 (or the pseudogene TRBV3-2) and TRBJ2-7; 7 bases are a match to TRBD1. V lost 7 bases to trimming and J lost 0 bases; unmatched junction nucleotides: 3. Looked up from germline, CDR1 is LGHDT and CDR2 is YNNKEL (reference sequence). This CDR3 spans 13 amino acids. Here the CDR3 DNA reads TGTGCCAGCAACTACAGGGGCTCCTACGAGCAGTACTTC. This translates into CASNYRGSYEQYF.

Written as DNA, the CDR3 is TGTGCCAGCAACGGGAGGGTTGCCAACCAAGAGACCCAGTACTTC. Translating it yields CASNGRVANQETQYF. The J gene is TRBJ2-5, the V gene TRBV5-6; 8 bases map to TRBD2. Per germline, CDR1 SGHDT and CDR2 YYEEEE. The CDR3 is 15 residues long. The V and J ends lost 6 bases and 0 bases, in that order; junction bases with no gene match: 7.

This chain uses TRBV24-1 with TRBJ2-2; the D gene is possibly TRBD2 (5 bases). Deletions cut 5 bases from V and 5 bases from J, with 14 bases between. The length of the CDR3 is 15 residues. Per germline, CDR1 KGHDR and CDR2 SFDVKD. In DNA, the CDR3 is TGTGCCACCAGTGGAAGCGGAGTACTGACCGGGGAGCTGTTTTTT. Protein product: CATSGSGVLTGELFF.